This entry lists 21 T cell receptor beta chains sequenced from one sample in a study of cytomegalovirus exposure and HLA in healthy donors. Primers for the PCR totalled 60 Vbeta and 13 Jbeta. The assay was immunoSEQ multiplex PCR, and TCRdb's table has in-frame clones only and misses some. The sample contains about 270,000 clones, around two thirds of which appear only once. Sequencing used PBMCs. The receptor set was obtained from a female donor in good health and CMV-seronegative.

The rearrangement links TRBV7-9 to TRBJ1-1; D gene ambiguous. V was cut by 4 bases and J by 5 bases, with 14 bases left in between. The CDR3 contains 14 residues. Germline V lookup: CDR1 SEHNR, CDR2 FQNEAQ (reference sequence). In DNA, the CDR3 is TGTGCCAGCAGCTCCACATCTACGGGGACTGAAGCTTTCTTT. This codes for CASSSTSTGTEAFF.

This clone was recorded once. This CDR3 is also generated by other DNA sequences in the sample. This sequence joins TRBV6-5 and TRBJ2-7; weak D call: TRBD1 (5 bases). Germline assignment: CDR1 MNHEY and CDR2 SVGAGI. V dropped 6 bases and J dropped 4 bases, with 13 bases sitting between them. CDR3 length: 13 amino acids. The CDR3 region has the DNA TGTGCCAGCAGCTCGACTCAGGGTTACGAGCAGTACTTC. Residues: CASSSTQGYEQYF.

The V call is TRBV5-8, the J call TRBJ2-4; D possibly corresponds to TRBD1 (5 bases). The CDR3 contains 17 residues. V dropped 0 bases and J dropped 3 bases, with 16 bases sitting between them. Per germline, CDR1 SGHTS and CDR2 YDEGEE. CDR3 sequence reads: CASSLERRGSSKNIQYF. CDR3 DNA: TGTGCCAGCAGCTTGGAGCGAAGGGGTTCTAGCAAAAACATTCAGTACTTC.

The CDR3 DNA is TGCAGCGTTGATTTACAGCTACTAGCGGGAGCGGGTGAGCAGTTCTTC. Translating it yields CSVDLQLLAGAGEQFF. J is TRBJ2-1 and V is TRBV29-1, with TRBD2 identical over 11 bases. Trimming cost V 3 bases and J 9 bases; bases outside gene matches: 13. Germline CDR1 and CDR2: SQVTM and ANQGSEA. The CDR3 sequence is 16 residues long.

The gene calls are TRBV7-9 and TRBJ1-5; D is undetermined. Trimming removed 5 bases from V and 3 bases from J, with 17 bases in between. Germline V gene lookup returns CDR1 SEHNR and CDR2 FQNEAQ (reference sequence). The CDR3 spans 16 residues. The DNA of the CDR3 is TGTGCCAGCAGCCGGGGTACGGGTTCGTCCAATCAGCCCCAGCATTTT. Amino acid sequence: CASSRGTGSSNQPQHF.

This clone came up once. The chain joins TRBV7-9 to TRBJ2-7, with D maybe TRBD1 (6 bases). The CDR3 is made up of 14 amino acids. Trimming took off 3 bases at V and 2 bases at J, with 11 bases between the two ends. The germline gives CDR1 SEHNR, CDR2 FQNEAQ (reference sequence). CDR3 DNA sequence: TGTGCCAGCAGCTTTAGCCAGGGGACCTACGAGCAGTACTTC. It specifies CASSFSQGTYEQYF.

The chain uses TRBV29-1 and TRBJ2-3; TRBD1 aligns across 9 bases. CDR3 length: 12 residues. Germline V gene data show CDR1 as SQVTM and CDR2 as ANQGSEA. V was pared by 8 bases and J by 6 bases, with 6 bases of the junction left unmatched. Written as DNA, the CDR3 is TGCAGCACGATGACAGGGGGGGATACGCAGTATTTT. Translating gives CSTMTGGDTQYF.

The V call is TRBV7-8, the J call TRBJ2-7; 7 bases are a match to TRBD2. With 0 bases clipped from V and 0 bases from J, the junction kept 2 bases outside the gene matches. CDR1 and CDR2 (germline): SGHVS, FQNEAQ. CDR3 length: 15 residues. CDR3 sequence: CASSLAGGPSYEQYF. The CDR3 DNA follows: TGTGCCAGCAGCTTAGCGGGAGGGCCCTCCTACGAGCAGTACTTC.

The V and J genes are TRBV28 and TRBJ1-1, with no clear D. Trimming pared 2 bases from V and 2 bases from J, leaving 6 bases between. The germline V gene encodes CDR1 MDHEN and CDR2 SYDVKM. The length of the CDR3 is 13 residues. The CDR3 is CASSLSRNTEAFF. CDR3 nucleotides: TGTGCCAGCAGTTTAAGCCGAAACACTGAAGCTTTCTTT.

V is TRBV5-1 and J is TRBJ2-3; D remains unclear. V lost 4 bases, J lost 0 bases, and 12 bases lay in between. The CDR3 length is 15 residues. Germline lookup yields CDR1 SGHRS and CDR2 YFSETQ. The CDR3 sequence is CASSTYMTSTDTQYF. The CDR3 DNA sequence: TGCGCCAGCAGCACATACATGACTAGCACAGATACGCAGTATTTT.

As to this clone: One junction end disagrees with the germline gene, perhaps due to a read error. Other DNA variants within this sample encode the same CDR3. V and J are TRBV5-1 and TRBJ1-1, with 7 bases aligning to TRBD1. Germline CDR1 SGHRS, CDR2 YFSETQ. This CDR3 is 14 amino acids long. CDR3: CASSRRTGDTEAFF. The CDR3 nucleotides read TGCGCCAGCAGCCGCCGGACAGGTGACACCGAAGCTTTCTTT.

The chain couples TRBV21-1 to TRBJ1-2; the D call in the table, TRBD1, was not verified against the DNA. TRBV21-1 is labeled a pseudogene. The CDR3 has 16 residues. In nucleotides, the CDR3 is TGTGCCAGCAGCAGACGGACAGGGGGCGCCGGCTATGGCTACACCTTC. Amino acid sequence: CASSRRTGGAGYGYTF.

This chain uses TRBV5-5 with TRBJ2-7; TRBD2 aligns across 8 bases. The germline gives CDR1 SGHKS, CDR2 YYEKEE (reference sequence). The junction had 12 bases not matched to a gene; V was cut back by 1 base and J by 6 bases. This CDR3 is built from 16 residues. The CDR3 bases are TGTGCCAGCAGCTTGTCAGGTGGCAAGCGGGAGCTCGAGCAGTACTTC. Protein: CASSLSGGKRELEQYF.

The V and J genes are TRBV13 and TRBJ2-7; 8 bases agree with TRBD1. J gave up 1 base and V 2 bases, and 4 bases lay outside the gene matches. Germline values: CDR1 PRHDT, CDR2 FYEKMQ (reference sequence). CDR3 size: 15 residues. The CDR3 reads CASSLQGAWSYEQYF. The CDR3 nucleotides are TGTGCCAGCAGCTTACAGGGGGCTTGGTCCTACGAGCAGTACTTC.

The chain employs TRBV10-2 and TRBJ2-5; maybe TRBD2 (5 bases). V was cut by 7 bases and J by 4 bases, with 16 bases left in between. The length of the CDR3 is 14 residues. Per germline, CDR1 WSHSY and CDR2 SAAADI. CDR3 coding DNA: TGCGCCAGCACCCGAGACGGGGATCGAGAGACCCAGTACTTC. It encodes CASTRDGDRETQYF.

This rearrangement joins TRBV6-4 to TRBJ2-2, with a weak D call TRBD2 (6 bases). CDR1 is MRHNA, CDR2 SNTAGT, per germline. Trimming stripped 5 bases from V and 7 bases from J, with 14 bases between. The CDR3 runs 14 residues. This chain's CDR3 is CASSPGTESGELFF. The CDR3 nucleotides are TGTGCCAGCAGTCCCGGGACTGAGAGCGGGGAGCTGTTTTTT.

In this sample, this clone turned up once. The CDR3 does not close with the conserved phenylalanine or tryptophan, likely indicating a read error. No DNA is shown, since the ends of the CDR3 on it are uncertain; the CDR3 is the one TCRdb lists. Different DNA sequences within this sample yield the same CDR3. J is TRBJ2-4 and V is TRBV20-1; the D call in the table, TRBD2, was not verified against the DNA. Per the germline V gene, CDR1 is DFQATT and CDR2 is SNEGSKA (reference sequence). The CDR3 totals 11 residues, both ends included. The CDR3 protein is CSARSGSSTSV.

This clone occurred a few times. The chain recombines TRBV4-1 with TRBJ2-1; TRBD2 might be the D (6 bases). Per germline, CDR1 MGHRA and CDR2 YSYEKL. Trimming left V 1 base short and J 6 bases short, with 7 bases between. The CDR3 loop spans 13 amino acids. The CDR3 DNA sequence: TGCGCCAGCAGCCAAGCCGGGGGCAATGAGCAGTTCTTC. Protein product: CASSQAGGNEQFF.

The chain carries TRBV27 and TRBJ2-3; D possibly corresponds to TRBD2 (5 bases). This CDR3 is 14 amino acids long. CDR1 and CDR2 from the germline V gene are MNHEY and SMNVEV (reference sequence). The V and J ends lost 6 bases and 3 bases respectively, with 13 bases between them. This CDR3 reads CASREGGRTDTQYF. CDR3 nucleotide sequence: TGTGCCAGCAGGGAAGGCGGGCGGACAGATACGCAGTATTTT.

This clone was recorded once. The rearrangement joins TRBV7-9 to TRBJ2-7; D is unclear. The germline V and J ends were trimmed by 5 bases and 4 bases, with 12 bases remaining between them. The CDR3 has 13 amino acids. Germline CDR1 SEHNR, CDR2 FQNEAQ (reference sequence). The chain's CDR3 is CASSKTPSYEQYF. In DNA form, the CDR3 reads TGTGCCAGCAGCAAAACCCCTAGTTACGAGCAGTACTTC.

The CDR3 sequence: CASSLAGGTYNEQFF. CDR3 DNA sequence: TGTGCCAGCAGCTTGGCTGGCGGGACTTACAATGAGCAGTTCTTC. The genes are TRBV5-4 and TRBJ2-1, with a weak D call TRBD2 (6 bases). V was trimmed by 0 bases and J by 4 bases, leaving 11 bases between them. This CDR3 is 15 amino acids long. CDR1 and CDR2 (germline): SGHNT, YYREEE (reference sequence). Full variable domain (outside the CDR3, taken from reference TRBV5-4 and TRBJ2-1): ETGVTQSPTHLIKTRGQQVTLRCSSQSGHNTVSWYQQALGQGPQFIFQYYREEENGRGNFPPRFSGLQFPNYSSELNVNALELDDSALYLCASSLAGGTYNEQFFGPGTRLTVL.